The source of this T cell receptor (beta chain) is a study of siplizumab effects on memory and regulatory T cells (dated by TCRdb to the late 2010s). Some background on the complete study: The study looked at the effect of siplizumab, an anti-CD2 antibody, on alloreactive T-cell subsets in allogeneic mixed lymphocyte reactions made from human PBMCs.

CDR1 SGHKS and CDR2 YYEKEE were looked up in the germline V gene (reference sequence). Relative to germline, V is missing 3 bases and J is missing 6 bases, with 3 bases of the junction outside any gene match. The CDR3 runs 15 residues from the cysteine to the phenylalanine. CDR3 DNA only is kept here, 45 bases in frame from base 1. A note on this clone: Its antigen is currently not known. Base qualities are not recorded, but no much larger clone differs from it by a single base.

Libraries were made using the immunoSEQ multiplex PCR assay. Around 10^5 TCR templates per sample were assayed by the deep sequencing platform. Genomic DNA extracted from sorted T cells was the material used for TCRbeta CDR3 sequencing. As for the original processing: The R programming language was used for clonal analysis of TCRbeta CDR3 data. Unstimulated samples were compared with post-reaction CFSE-low samples to define alloreactive CD4+ and CD8+ clones. Regulatory or non-regulatory origin of alloreactive CD4+ clones was assigned by matching sequences to the sorted unstimulated Treg and non-Treg repertoires. TCRdb took over this immuneACCESS table, retaining in-frame rearrangements with V and J assigned. Such tables are incomplete; in checked studies, under half of the missing clones stem from an unresolved V gene, and the remainder is unexplained. V and J calls and clone size are copied from that table; D and trimming were computed from the DNA. The sample profile shows roughly 56,000 clones; 90% to 95% of them were found once. Of the sample, around two fifths is held by the ten largest clones.

General study outcomes and caveats: The cumulative frequency of alloreactive sequences that could be traced back to unstimulated CD4+ memory T cells was significantly reduced by siplizumab. Among mappable alloreactive CD4+ clones, the Treg-derived fraction averaged around 69% with siplizumab versus 25% to 30% in control reactions. Sequences below about 10^-5 frequency were poorly captured, so only a minor fraction of alloreactive clones could be mapped to unstimulated subsets. Compared with memory T cells, unstimulated naive T cells appeared more diverse, and naive cells seemed to make a substantial contribution to the alloresponse. About 75-96% of proliferating CD4+ or CD8+ clones could not be given a naive or memory phenotype. Whether proliferating Tregs from siplizumab cultures were suppressive was not functionally confirmed.

TCRbeta CDR3 sequencing was performed on sorted unstimulated T cells and on proliferating T cells recovered from mixed lymphocyte reactions. Fresh whole blood from fewer than twelve HLA-typed healthy donors was used to isolate PBMCs. Recombination joined TRBV5-5 with TRBJ2-1, and 13 junction bases match TRBD2. The receptor was derived from a human donor in good health. The sequenced sample was CD8+ T cells sorted from blood. The DNA reads as follows: TGTGCCAGCAGCTCGGGACTAGCGGGGCTCAATGAGCAGTTCTTC. This encodes CASSSGLAGLNEQFF.